This T cell receptor beta chain was recorded in a study of blood T cell repertoires in COVID-19. As for the study in general: Sample material is recorded as cDNA or gDNA derived from T cells, B-cell-depleted T cells, or PBMCs.

Authors' data handling: Estimated nucleated cell counts came from reference gene primer amplification. Generated by immunoSEQ multiplex PCR, the TCRdb table keeps only in-frame clones and is missing some. Clone size and V and J calls were adopted from that table, with D and trimming inferred from the DNA. The sample shows 150,000 to 200,000 clones, approximately 87% of them seen only once. The CDR3 has 15 amino acids. V lost 5 bases and J lost 2, with 13 bases in between. The germline CDR1 and CDR2 sequences are LNHDA and SQIVND (reference sequence). This chain uses TRBV19 with TRBJ1-3, with D unresolved. The TCR originated in a man aged 18 to 35 with active or convalescent COVID-19. The sample comprised peripheral blood. The CDR3, as DNA: TGTGCCAGTAGTGTACTTCGGACTGCTGGAAACACCATATATTTT. Its protein is CASSVLRTAGNTIYF.